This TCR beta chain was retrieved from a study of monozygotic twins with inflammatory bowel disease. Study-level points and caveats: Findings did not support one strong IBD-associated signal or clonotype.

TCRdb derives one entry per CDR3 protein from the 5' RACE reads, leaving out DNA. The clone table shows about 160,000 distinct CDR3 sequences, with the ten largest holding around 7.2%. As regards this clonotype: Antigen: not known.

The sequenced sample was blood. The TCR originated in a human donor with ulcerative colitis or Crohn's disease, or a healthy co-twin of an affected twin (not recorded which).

CDR3 protein: CASSQDLGRNEKLFF. V gene TRBV4-1 combines with J gene TRBJ1-4. CDR3 length: 15 residues. CDR1 MGHRA and CDR2 YSYEKL come from the germline V gene.